What follows are 9 T cell receptor beta chains derived from one specimen sequenced in a study of cytomegalovirus exposure and HLA in healthy donors. It was with 60 Vbeta and 13 Jbeta primers that the PCR ran. Repertoires were generated with immunoSEQ multiplex PCR, while TCRdb's copy carries only in-frame clones and drops some. The sample holds about 120,000 clones, 70% to 80% seen once. Sample: PBMCs. The source of these receptors is a man aged 25-45 years in good health and CMV-seropositive.

The V gene is TRBV11-3, the J gene TRBJ2-1; 11 bases are shared with TRBD1. This CDR3 is 16 amino acids long. Germline V gene lookup returns CDR1 SGHNT and CDR2 YENEEA. With 3 bases clipped from V and 7 bases from J, the junction kept 8 bases outside the gene matches. The CDR3 spells CASSFQPGQGVNEQFF. As DNA, the CDR3 is TGTGCCAGCAGCTTTCAACCGGGACAGGGGGTAAATGAGCAGTTCTTC.

The DNA of the CDR3 is TGTGCCAGCAGCTTAGCCTCTCTAGCGGGGTACTGGGCAGAGACCCAGTACTTC. Translation: CASSLASLAGYWAETQYF. This chain uses TRBV7-2 with TRBJ2-5, with 9 positions matching TRBD2. This CDR3 spans 18 amino acids. CDR1 is SGHTA, CDR2 FQGNSA, per germline. V gave up 0 bases and J gave up 4 bases; unmatched junction bases: 12. Variable domain in full (rest from reference TRBV7-2 and TRBJ2-5): GAGVSQSPSNKVTEKGKDVELRCDPISGHTALYWYRQSLGQGLEFLIYFQGNSAPDKSGLPSDRFSAERTGGSVSTLTIQRTQQEDSAVYLCASSLASLAGYWAETQYFGPGTRLLVL.

This chain uses TRBV7-8 with TRBJ2-6; D ambiguous. Germline loops: CDR1 SGHVS, CDR2 FQNEAQ. The CDR3 has 16 amino acids. V lost 8 bases and J 2 bases, leaving 16 bases between the germline ends. DNA for the CDR3: TGTGCCAGCGCGGCCAGTTCAAATCCTGGGGCCAACGTCCTGACTTTC. It encodes CASAASSNPGANVLTF.

The V and J genes are TRBV7-2 and TRBJ1-5; 7 bases are a match to TRBD1. Germline values: CDR1 SGHTA, CDR2 FQGNSA. Losses at the gene ends were 6 bases for V and 7 bases for J; bases not matched to a gene: 12. The CDR3 is made up of 15 amino acids. The CDR3 coding sequence is TGTGCCAGCAGTCAGCGGACAGGTGTTTGGCAGCCCCAGCATTTT. It yields the protein CASSQRTGVWQPQHF.

The gene calls are TRBV29-1 and TRBJ1-2; 8 bases match TRBD1. After removal of 3 bases from V and 7 bases from J, the junction contained 7 bases not matched to a gene. Germline V gene data show CDR1 as SQVTM and CDR2 as ANQGSEA. CDR3 length equals 13 residues. CDR3 sequence reads: CSVDRQGLGGYTF. CDR3 DNA sequence: TGCAGCGTTGACCGACAGGGGTTAGGTGGCTACACCTTC.

This clone was picked up one time. The V call is TRBV14, the J call TRBJ2-7, with D uncertain. Germline V CDR1 and CDR2: SGHDN, FVKESK. V dropped 0 bases and J dropped 6 bases, with 9 bases sitting between them. This CDR3 region has 13 residues. The chain's CDR3 is CASSQDRVTEQYF. In DNA, the CDR3 is TGTGCCAGCAGCCAAGATCGGGTTACCGAGCAGTACTTC.

This rearrangement joins TRBV7-9 to TRBJ2-2, with D possibly TRBD2 on 6 matching bases. The CDR3 spans 13 residues. The V gene's germline CDR1 is SEHNR and CDR2 FQNEAQ (reference sequence). Trimming took off 1 base at V and 6 bases at J, with 6 bases between the two ends. CDR3 sequence (DNA): TGTGCCAGCAGCTTAGGCGGGGCCGGGGAGCTGTTTTTT. Translated, it gives CASSLGGAGELFF.

About this clone: Germline and junction disagree at one end, which may indicate a read error. CDR3 residues: CASSPDRGSVSVF. CDR3 coding DNA: TGTGCCAGCTCTCCCGACAGGGGGAGTGTCAGCGTTTTT. V gene TRBV18 combines with J gene TRBJ1-4; TRBD1 matches at 9 bases. Germline CDR1 is KGHSH and CDR2 is LQKENI. This CDR3 contains 13 residues.

The genes are TRBV4-1 and TRBJ2-3; perhaps TRBD1 as D (7 bases). Germline V gene data show CDR1 as MGHRA and CDR2 as YSYEKL. V gave up 6 bases and J gave up 4 bases, with 14 bases separating them. CDR3 length: 14 amino acids. CDR3 residues: CASRRGGGPDTQYF. CDR3 bases: TGCGCCAGCAGGCGAGGAGGGGGCCCAGATACGCAGTATTTT.